Each of the 8 T cell receptor beta chains below was sequenced from the same sample in a study of breast tumors, draining lymph nodes, adjacent tissues. The lymph nodes were axillary draining lymph nodes from breast cancer patients. TCRdb passed the multiplex PCR reads through MiXCR, listing each CDR3 protein once. The sample includes approximately 250,000 distinct CDR3 sequences, about 34% of them seen just once. Sequencing was done on a sample of axillary lymph node tissue. These receptors all come from a female donor with breast cancer. Some clones in this sample may be carry-over from other donors' samples.

This clonotype was observed a handful of times. This may stem from a read error, because a much larger clone lies one nucleotide away. As the CDR3 is not closed by the conserved phenylalanine or tryptophan, this likely results from a read error. This chain joins TRBV7-9 and TRBJ2-7; the D gene is possibly TRBD1 (6 bases). Trimming removed 5 bases from V and 0 bases from J, with 11 bases in between. CDR3 size: 14 residues. Per the germline V gene, CDR1 is SEHNR and CDR2 is FQNEAQ (reference sequence). DNA of the CDR3: TGTGCCAGCAGCCGGACAGCCGACTCCTACGAGCAGTACCTC. Translated, it gives CASSRTADSYEQYL.

The rearrangement joins TRBV18 to TRBJ1-2, with D unresolved. CDR3 length equals 15 residues. V lost 1 base, J lost 6 bases, and 15 bases lay in between. Germline values: CDR1 KGHSH, CDR2 LQKENI. The CDR3 protein is CASSPLRVSLNGYTF. CDR3 bases: TGTGCCAGCTCACCACTAAGGGTCTCTCTCAATGGCTACACCTTC.

This clonotype occurred many times. CDR3 in DNA: TGTGCCAGCGGACGGGGACAGGGCTGGGGGGAGCTGTTTTTT. Its translation is CASGRGQGWGELFF. This chain joins TRBV2 and TRBJ2-2, with 9 bases aligning to TRBD1. J was trimmed by 8 bases and V by 8 bases; bases with no gene match: 9. The germline V gene encodes CDR1 SNHLY and CDR2 FYNNEI. The CDR3 length is 14 residues.

This sequence joins TRBV7-3 and TRBJ2-4; TRBD1 aligns across 7 bases. V shed 5 bases, J shed 6 bases, and the junction held 4 bases outside the gene matches. Germline CDR1 and CDR2: SGHTA and FQGTGA. The CDR3 covers 13 residues. CDR3 in amino acids: CASSIGTANIQYF. CDR3 nucleotides: TGTGCCAGCAGCATAGGGACAGCAAACATTCAGTACTTC.

This clonotype was seen many times. CDR3 residues: CASSPTGGAGELFF. The CDR3 DNA reads as TGTGCCAGCAGCCCCACCGGGGGGGCCGGGGAGCTGTTTTTT. The chain has TRBV7-3 and TRBJ2-2; 8 bases align to TRBD2. Losses at the gene ends were 5 bases for V and 6 bases for J; bases not matched to a gene: 5. CDR3 length: 14 amino acids. Germline CDR1 SGHTA, CDR2 FQGTGA.

This clonotype was counted at least ten times. The chain links TRBV29-1 to TRBJ1-3, with 8 bases matching TRBD1. J gave up 2 bases and V 7 bases, and 4 bases lay outside the gene matches. The germline V gene encodes CDR1 SQVTM and CDR2 ANQGSEA. The length of the CDR3 is 13 residues. The DNA of the CDR3 is TGCAGCGCCGCGACAGGGGCTGGAAACACCATATATTTT. It codes for CSAATGAGNTIYF.

In its sample, this clonotype was seen a few times. V is TRBV5-8 and J is TRBJ2-3, with unresolved D. The CDR3 extends over 15 amino acids. V dropped 2 bases and J dropped 2 bases, with 12 bases sitting between them. Germline V gives CDR1 SGHTS, CDR2 YDEGEE. In DNA, the CDR3 is TGTGCCAGCAGCTTTTCTCTAGATCTCACAGATACGCAGTATTTT. This sequence encodes CASSFSLDLTDTQYF.

This clonotype was seen just once. An end of the junction does not agree with germline; a read error may underlie this. This chain connects TRBV12-3 or TRBV12-4 to TRBJ1-4, with no clear D. This CDR3 comprises 15 residues. CDR3 sequence reads: CASSFSGLTNEKLFF. The CDR3 DNA follows: TGCGCCAGCAGTTTCTCGGGGTTAACTAATGAAAAACTGTTTTTT.